This is a list of T cell receptor beta chains from one sample in a study of regulatory T cells in long-lasting Graves disease. Via MiXCR, TCRdb re-called the multiplex PCR reads, giving one row per CDR3 protein. The data hold around 510,000 distinct CDR3 sequences, with around 20% observed a single time. The material sequenced was peripheral blood mononuclear cells (PBMCs), taken when the disease was refractory, from a patient treated with antithyroid drugs. All receptors come from a female donor with Graves disease. Each CDR3 is given with its conserved first and last residue. The order of the fields is clone size, CDR3 length, J gene, V gene, D gene, CDR3 protein, CDR3 DNA. D genes are given only for firm matches. Clone size is stated in some rows and not others, as once, few, many or a class when expanded.

clone_size: many; cdr3_length: 15; j_call: TRBJ1-1; v_call: TRBV12-3/TRBV12-4; d_call: TRBD1; cdr3_aa: CASSQAGQGYTEAFF; cdr3_nt: TGTGCCAGCAGTCAGGCGGGACAGGGATACACTGAAGCTTTCTTT
clone_size: many; cdr3_length: 11; j_call: TRBJ2-7; v_call: TRBV2; d_call: -; cdr3_aa: CASSFTVEQYF; cdr3_nt: TGTGCCAGCAGCTTTACGGTCGAGCAGTACTTC
clone_size: -; cdr3_length: 13; j_call: TRBJ1-2; v_call: TRBV6-4; d_call: TRBD1; cdr3_aa: CATYRGRFYGYTF; cdr3_nt: TGTGCCACCTACAGGGGGCGCTTCTATGGCTACACCTTC
clone_size: many; cdr3_length: 13; j_call: TRBJ2-7; v_call: TRBV3-1; d_call: -; cdr3_aa: CASSQAGVHEQYF; cdr3_nt: TGTGCCAGCAGCCAAGCGGGAGTCCACGAGCAGTACTTC
clone_size: -; cdr3_length: 15; j_call: TRBJ1-1; v_call: TRBV5-1; d_call: -; cdr3_aa: CASSRGWWGNTEAFF; cdr3_nt: TGCGCCAGCAGCCGGGGGTGGTGGGGAAACACTGAAGCTTTCTTT
clone_size: many; cdr3_length: 14; j_call: TRBJ2-5; v_call: TRBV11-2; d_call: TRBD1; cdr3_aa: CASSLRQGAETQYF; cdr3_nt: TGTGCCAGCAGTTTGAGGCAGGGGGCAGAGACCCAGTACTTC
clone_size: -; cdr3_length: 14; j_call: TRBJ2-2; v_call: TRBV6-1; d_call: -; cdr3_aa: CASDIHTNTGELFF; cdr3_nt: TGTGCCAGCGACATCCACACGAACACCGGGGAGCTGTTTTTT
clone_size: -; cdr3_length: 17; j_call: TRBJ2-6; v_call: TRBV28; d_call: -; cdr3_aa: CASRVAGGGSGANVLTF; cdr3_nt: TGTGCCAGCAGGGTTGCAGGTGGGGGCTCTGGGGCCAACGTCCTGACTTTC
clone_size: once; cdr3_length: 15; j_call: TRBJ1-4; v_call: TRBV5-4; d_call: -; cdr3_aa: CASSVKTGLGEKLFF; cdr3_nt: TGTGCCAGCAGCGTGAAAACAGGGTTGGGTGAAAAACTGTTTTTT
clone_size: -; cdr3_length: 16; j_call: TRBJ2-7; v_call: TRBV9; d_call: -; cdr3_aa: CASSVGVSPPVVEQYF; cdr3_nt: TGTGCCAGCAGCGTGGGAGTTTCCCCCCCAGTTGTCGAGCAGTACTTC
clone_size: once; cdr3_length: 13; j_call: TRBJ2-7; v_call: TRBV19; d_call: -; cdr3_aa: CASSMMGRGEQYF; cdr3_nt: TGTGCCAGTAGTATGATGGGGCGAGGCGAGCAGTACTTC
clone_size: -; cdr3_length: 16; j_call: TRBJ1-3; v_call: TRBV3-1; d_call: -; cdr3_aa: CASSQFATLSGNTIYF; cdr3_nt: TGTGCCAGCAGCCAATTTGCGACACTCTCTGGAAACACCATATATTTT
clone_size: many; cdr3_length: 14; j_call: TRBJ2-7; v_call: TRBV20-1; d_call: -; cdr3_aa: CSARVGGSSYEQYF; cdr3_nt: TGCAGTGCTAGAGTGGGCGGAAGCTCCTACGAGCAGTACTTC
clone_size: few; cdr3_length: 15; j_call: TRBJ2-5; v_call: TRBV11-2; d_call: -; cdr3_aa: CASSLGPGFSETQYF; cdr3_nt: TGTGCCAGCAGCTTAGGGCCAGGGTTCTCGGAGACCCAGTACTTC
clone_size: many; cdr3_length: 16; j_call: TRBJ2-7; v_call: TRBV7-8; d_call: TRBD2; cdr3_aa: CASSKRRDGRADEQYF; cdr3_nt: TGTGCCAGCAGCAAGAGGCGTGACGGGAGGGCCGACGAGCAGTACTTC
clone_size: few; cdr3_length: 11; j_call: TRBJ1-2; v_call: TRBV20-1; d_call: -; cdr3_aa: CSARGRYGYTF; cdr3_nt: TGCAGTGCTAGAGGGAGATATGGCTACACCTTC
clone_size: few; cdr3_length: 12; j_call: TRBJ2-7; v_call: TRBV5-4; d_call: -; cdr3_aa: CASSEYAFEQYF; cdr3_nt: TGTGCCAGCAGCGAGTACGCGTTCGAGCAGTACTTC
clone_size: few; cdr3_length: 16; j_call: TRBJ2-2; v_call: TRBV28; d_call: TRBD1; cdr3_aa: CASSLQQGANTGELFF; cdr3_nt: TGTGCCAGCAGTCTCCAACAGGGGGCGAACACCGGGGAGCTGTTTTTT
clone_size: -; cdr3_length: 17; j_call: TRBJ1-5; v_call: TRBV10-3; d_call: -; cdr3_aa: CAISQRGGTLPNQPQHF; cdr3_nt: TGTGCCATCAGCCAAAGGGGGGGGACTTTGCCCAATCAGCCCCAGCATTTT
clone_size: few; cdr3_length: 14; j_call: TRBJ2-7; v_call: TRBV20-1; d_call: -; cdr3_aa: CSARRGTLYHEQYF; cdr3_nt: TGCAGTGCTCGAAGGGGGACCCTATACCACGAGCAGTACTTC
clone_size: -; cdr3_length: 14; j_call: TRBJ1-2; v_call: TRBV5-1; d_call: -; cdr3_aa: CASSPRTTNYGYTF; cdr3_nt: TGCGCCAGCAGCCCAAGGACGACGAACTATGGCTACACCTTC
clone_size: few; cdr3_length: 14; j_call: TRBJ2-1; v_call: TRBV27; d_call: TRBD2; cdr3_aa: CASSHGLAYNEQFF; cdr3_nt: TGTGCCAGCAGCCATGGACTAGCCTACAATGAGCAGTTCTTC
clone_size: many; cdr3_length: 14; j_call: TRBJ2-5; v_call: TRBV2; d_call: TRBD2; cdr3_aa: CASSEYGRVETQYF; cdr3_nt: TGTGCCAGCAGTGAATACGGGAGGGTGGAGACCCAGTACTTC
clone_size: -; cdr3_length: 17; j_call: TRBJ2-3; v_call: TRBV11-2; d_call: TRBD1; cdr3_aa: CASSSTGTGGAGDTQYF; cdr3_nt: TGTGCCAGCAGCTCCACCGGGACAGGGGGCGCAGGGGATACGCAGTATTTT
clone_size: many; cdr3_length: 14; j_call: TRBJ2-5; v_call: TRBV19; d_call: TRBD2; cdr3_aa: CASSIVSGGETQYF; cdr3_nt: TGTGCCAGTAGTATCGTATCGGGAGGAGAGACCCAGTACTTC
clone_size: few; cdr3_length: 13; j_call: TRBJ1-5; v_call: TRBV19; d_call: TRBD1; cdr3_aa: CASSITGDQPQHF; cdr3_nt: TGTGCCAGTAGTATAACAGGGGACCAGCCCCAGCATTTT
clone_size: many; cdr3_length: 21; j_call: TRBJ1-6; v_call: TRBV6-1; d_call: TRBD1; cdr3_aa: CASSDSTYLLHGTGGPSPLHF; cdr3_nt: TGTGCCAGCAGTGATTCTACTTATCTCCTACATGGGACAGGGGGACCGTCACCCCTCCACTTT
clone_size: -; cdr3_length: 18; j_call: TRBJ2-7; v_call: TRBV7-9; d_call: TRBD2; cdr3_aa: CASSLYGTSGRAVHEQYF; cdr3_nt: TGTGCCAGCAGCTTATATGGGACTAGCGGGAGGGCCGTCCACGAGCAGTACTTC
clone_size: -; cdr3_length: 14; j_call: TRBJ2-7; v_call: TRBV12-3/TRBV12-4; d_call: TRBD2; cdr3_aa: CASSLRAGAGEQYF; cdr3_nt: TGTGCCAGCAGTTTAAGGGCGGGAGCGGGGGAGCAGTACTTC
clone_size: many; cdr3_length: 12; j_call: TRBJ2-4; v_call: TRBV30; d_call: -; cdr3_aa: CAWGLAKNIQYF; cdr3_nt: TGTGCCTGGGGACTAGCCAAAAACATTCAGTACTTC
clone_size: -; cdr3_length: 13; j_call: TRBJ1-2; v_call: TRBV3-1; d_call: TRBD1; cdr3_aa: CASSPGQAYGYTF; cdr3_nt: TGTGCCAGCAGCCCGGGACAGGCTTATGGCTACACCTTC
clone_size: -; cdr3_length: 15; j_call: TRBJ2-7; v_call: TRBV20-1; d_call: TRBD2; cdr3_aa: CSARDRVAGGYEQYF; cdr3_nt: TGCAGTGCTAGAGATCGAGTAGCGGGAGGTTACGAGCAGTACTTC
clone_size: -; cdr3_length: 17; j_call: TRBJ2-1; v_call: TRBV24-1; d_call: -; cdr3_aa: CATSDSAMTRNYNEQFF; cdr3_nt: TGTGCCACCAGTGATTCTGCGATGACAAGGAACTACAATGAGCAGTTCTTC
clone_size: many; cdr3_length: 15; j_call: TRBJ2-7; v_call: TRBV11-2; d_call: -; cdr3_aa: CASSLKVLNSYEQYF; cdr3_nt: TGTGCCAGCAGCTTAAAGGTGTTGAATTCCTACGAGCAGTACTTC
clone_size: many; cdr3_length: 15; j_call: TRBJ2-5; v_call: TRBV6-1; d_call: -; cdr3_aa: CATHRIRGSGETQYF; cdr3_nt: TGTGCCACCCACAGGATTAGGGGGAGTGGAGAGACCCAGTACTTC
clone_size: many; cdr3_length: 14; j_call: TRBJ2-6; v_call: TRBV5-1; d_call: -; cdr3_aa: CASSRDAGANVLTF; cdr3_nt: TGCGCCAGCAGCAGGGATGCTGGGGCCAACGTCCTGACTTTC
clone_size: -; cdr3_length: 17; j_call: TRBJ2-6; v_call: TRBV2; d_call: TRBD1; cdr3_aa: CASSAGQGISGANVLTF; cdr3_nt: TGTGCCAGCAGCGCGGGACAGGGGATCTCTGGGGCCAACGTCCTGACTTTC